This entry lists 8 T cell receptor beta chains sequenced from one sample in a study of shared clonotypes between healthy human individuals. Assay: immunoSEQ multiplex PCR; the TCRdb copy retains only in-frame clones and omits some. The sample holds 1 million to 1.3 million clones; 75% to 80% are singletons and the top ten take roughly 0.65%. Sequences were obtained from memory CD4+ T cells from PBMCs. As for subset: CD45RA-negative fraction. Receptors originate from a man between 18 and 35 years old in good health. Some clones in this sample may be carry-over from other donors' samples.

J is TRBJ1-1 and V is TRBV11-2; no definite D call. Germline-derived CDR1 and CDR2 are SGHAT and FQNNGV. The CDR3 loop spans 14 amino acids. V was shortened by 4 bases and J by 0 bases, with 9 bases between the two germline ends. The CDR3: CASSSSWVNTEAFF. CDR3 DNA: TGTGCCAGCAGCTCGAGCTGGGTGAACACTGAAGCTTTCTTT.

This chain connects TRBV4-2 to TRBJ2-1, with 11 bases identical to TRBD2. CDR1 LGHNA and CDR2 YNFKEQ come from the germline V gene. Trimming at V came to 4 bases and at J to 7 bases, leaving 15 bases not matched to a gene. The CDR3 has 18 residues. CDR3: CASSRRESTSGTYNEQFF. In DNA, the CDR3 is TGTGCCAGCAGCCGGAGAGAATCGACTAGCGGGACGTATAATGAGCAGTTCTTC.

V gene TRBV6-5 combines with J gene TRBJ1-1, with D perhaps matching TRBD1 (6 bases). Germline loops: CDR1 MNHEY, CDR2 SVGAGI. There are 12 residues in the CDR3. Trimming took 5 bases from V and 8 from J, leaving 12 bases between them. The CDR3 bases are TGTGCCAGCAGTGTTACCGGGACAGAAGCTTTCTTT. Its protein product is CASSVTGTEAFF.

CDR3 in DNA: TGCGCCAGCAGCCAAGATTATGGGGGGCAGTACTTC. Translation: CASSQDYGGQYF. J is TRBJ2-7 and V is TRBV4-1; D possibly matches TRBD1 or TRBD2 (5 bases each). Germline lookup yields CDR1 MGHRA and CDR2 YSYEKL. CDR3 length: 12 residues. Deletions cut 0 bases from V and 9 bases from J, with 9 bases between.

This sequence joins TRBV2 and TRBJ2-1, with D perhaps assigned TRBD1 or TRBD2 (6 bases each). This CDR3 contains 16 residues. Germline V gene sequence: CDR1 SNHLY, CDR2 FYNNEI. With 6 bases removed from V and 0 bases from J, the gap between germline ends came to 15 bases. The CDR3 is CASRITGASSYNEQFF. CDR3 DNA sequence: TGTGCCAGCAGGATAACGGGGGCGTCCTCCTACAATGAGCAGTTCTTC.

The V call is TRBV7-2, the J call TRBJ2-7; 7 bases fit TRBD2. The CDR3 runs to 16 residues. Germline loops: CDR1 SGHTA, CDR2 FQGNSA. The J segment lost 3 bases and the V segment lost 5 bases, leaving 13 bases of the junction unmatched. The CDR3: CASSPRRTSSRYEQYF. As DNA, the CDR3 is TGTGCCAGCAGCCCCCGGAGGACTAGTTCACGCTACGAGCAGTACTTC. The complete variable domain, with remaining parts taken from reference TRBV7-2 and TRBJ2-7, reads GAGVSQSPSNKVTEKGKDVELRCDPISGHTALYWYRQSLGQGLEFLIYFQGNSAPDKSGLPSDRFSAERTGGSVSTLTIQRTQQEDSAVYLCASSPRRTSSRYEQYFGPGTRLTVT.

This chain's CDR3 is CASSRTGTSQETQYF. Written as DNA, the CDR3 is TGTGCCAGCAGTCGAACCGGGACATCGCAAGAGACCCAGTACTTC. The chain employs TRBV2 and TRBJ2-5, with D perhaps matching TRBD1 (6 bases). V lost 5 bases and J lost 2, with 15 bases in between. CDR1 and CDR2 (germline): SNHLY, FYNNEI. The CDR3 totals 15 residues.

The CDR3 loop reads CASSPQGVGGDTQYF. DNA of the CDR3: TGTGCCAGCTCACCACAGGGCGTCGGGGGAGATACGCAGTATTTT. The rearrangement uses TRBV18 and TRBJ2-3; tentative D call: TRBD2 (6 bases). Germline V gives CDR1 KGHSH, CDR2 LQKENI. The CDR3 is 15 residues long. V was cut by 1 base and J by 5 bases, with 13 bases left in between.